The present T cell receptor (beta chain) was sequenced within a study of T cells in Graves' hyperthyroidism and ophthalmopathy. Diagnostic assessment was based on clinical symptoms, serum thyroxine and TRAb, thyroid ultrasound and orbital computed tomography. RNA transcripts served as the template for amplifying TCR beta CDR3 regions. Initially, a first-round RT-PCR of the TCR CDR3 employed the HTBI primer set. TCRdb redid the calling of the multiplex PCR reads with MiXCR, one entry per CDR3 protein. The sample comprises about 710,000 distinct CDR3 sequences, 15% to 20% of which are singletons, and 8.4% rests with the top ten. Per the germline V gene, CDR1 is SQVTM and CDR2 is ANQGSEA. V lost 1 base and J lost 2; bases outside the gene matches: 7. This CDR3 has 17 amino acids.

The sample was blood. The chain has TRBV29-1 and TRBJ2-1; 11 nucleotides align to TRBD2. The TCR comes from a man between 18 and 29 years old with Graves' hyperthyroidism. The CDR3: CSVEGAVLAGAYNEQFF. CDR3 nucleotide sequence: TGCAGCGTTGAAGGGGCGGTACTAGCGGGAGCCTACAATGAGCAGTTCTTC.